This T cell receptor (beta chain) was observed in a study of blood T cells in healthy people across ages. A sample-barcoded 5' primer and a J-beta primer mix were used in a second PCR of roughly 6 to 12 cycles. TCRdb used MiXCR to reprocess the 5' RACE reads, holding one entry per CDR3 protein. The table has hundreds of thousands of distinct CDR3 sequences, roughly 21% seen once. Germline V gene lookup returns CDR1 LNHNV and CDR2 YYDKDF (reference sequence). V lost 8 bases and J 0 bases, leaving 23 bases between the germline ends. This CDR3 contains 18 residues. This sequence was found in a man in his sixties or seventies in good health. The V gene is TRBV15, the J gene TRBJ2-1; possible D gene TRBD2, 6 bases. The specimen sequenced was blood. The CDR3 DNA reads as TGTGCCACCGGGACCCGGGGGTTTAGCAGAGCCTCCTACAATGAGCAGTTCTTC. Protein sequence: CATGTRGFSRASYNEQFF.